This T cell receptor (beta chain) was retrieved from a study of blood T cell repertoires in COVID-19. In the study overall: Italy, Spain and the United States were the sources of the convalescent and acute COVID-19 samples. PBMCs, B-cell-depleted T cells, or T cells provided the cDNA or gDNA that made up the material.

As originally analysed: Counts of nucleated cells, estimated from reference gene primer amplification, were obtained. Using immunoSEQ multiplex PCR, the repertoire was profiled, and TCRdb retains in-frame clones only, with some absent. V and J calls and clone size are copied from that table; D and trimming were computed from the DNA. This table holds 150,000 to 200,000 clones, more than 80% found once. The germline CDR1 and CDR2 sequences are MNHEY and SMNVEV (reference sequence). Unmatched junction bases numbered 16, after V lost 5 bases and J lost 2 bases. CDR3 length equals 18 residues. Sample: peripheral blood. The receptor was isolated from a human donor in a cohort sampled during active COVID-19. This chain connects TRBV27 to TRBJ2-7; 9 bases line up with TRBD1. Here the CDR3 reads CASSVSRDRAREAYEQYF. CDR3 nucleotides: TGTGCCAGCAGTGTAAGCCGGGACAGGGCCCGTGAGGCCTACGAGCAGTACTTC.